The 9 T cell receptor beta chains reported below all come from one sample, sequenced in a study of OX40 agonist ivuxolimab in advanced cancers. TCRdb's copy holds only in-frame clones and misses some; the assay was immunoSEQ multiplex PCR. Of about 57,000 clones in the sample, 65% to 85% are singletons; the top ten hold over 3%. The input for sequencing was CD4+ or CD8+ T cells sorted from blood, taken in a trial of the OX40 agonist ivuxolimab. All receptors derive from an adult with an advanced solid tumor such as melanoma, head and neck, liver or kidney cancer.

The chain joins TRBV6-1 to TRBJ1-5, with D hard to call. Per the germline V gene, CDR1 is MNHNS and CDR2 is SASEGT. CDR3 length: 13 residues. Trimming took off 8 bases at V and 4 bases at J, with 12 bases between the two ends. The CDR3 sequence is CASGGGGNQPQHF. The DNA of the CDR3 is TGTGCCAGCGGTGGAGGAGGGAATCAGCCCCAGCATTTT.

This clone was counted once. V usage is TRBV28 and J usage is TRBJ2-7; TRBD1 agrees at 7 bases. The CDR3 sequence is 14 residues long. V lost 5 bases and J lost 5; bases outside the gene matches: 9. In germline, CDR1 is MDHEN, CDR2 SYDVKM. CDR3 loop: CASSPPDRRNEQYF. The CDR3 DNA reads TGTGCCAGCAGTCCCCCGGACAGGCGAAACGAGCAGTACTTC.

The V gene is TRBV6-6, the J gene TRBJ2-1, with unresolved D. V was clipped by 1 base and J by 6 bases, with 10 bases between them. The length of the CDR3 is 14 residues. Germline V gives CDR1 MNHNY, CDR2 SVGAGI (reference sequence). The CDR3 is CASSYLGSANEQFF. The DNA for the CDR3 is TGTGCCAGCAGTTACTTAGGTAGTGCCAATGAGCAGTTCTTC.

This clone appeared a few times. The V and J genes are TRBV11-1 and TRBJ1-2; D remains ambiguous. Germline CDR1 reads SGHAT; CDR2 reads FQDESV (reference sequence). The CDR3 is 12 residues long. Trimming removed 4 bases at V and 5 bases at J, with 8 bases between. This CDR3 is CASSSGKYGYTF. The CDR3 DNA reads TGTGCCAGCAGCTCTGGGAAGTATGGCTACACCTTC. Full variable domain (outside the CDR3, taken from reference TRBV11-1 and TRBJ1-2): EAEVAQSPRYKITEKSQAVAFWCDPISGHATLYWYRQILGQGPELLVQFQDESVVDDSQLPKDRFSAERLKGVDSTLKIQPAELGDSAMYLCASSSGKYGYTFGSGTRLTVV.

This rearrangement joins TRBV18 to TRBJ2-1; TRBD2 matches at 10 bases. Per the germline V gene, CDR1 is KGHSH and CDR2 is LQKENI. CDR3 size: 15 residues. Unmatched junction bases numbered 7, after V lost 4 bases and J lost 7 bases. The CDR3 region has the DNA TGTGCCAGCTCACAGGAGCTAGCGGGGGCAAATGAGCAGTTCTTC. This sequence encodes CASSQELAGANEQFF.

This chain links TRBV6-5 with TRBJ1-4; the D gene is possibly TRBD1 (6 bases). Trimming stripped 5 bases from V and 4 bases from J, with 11 bases between. The CDR3 is 14 amino acids. In germline, CDR1 is MNHEY, CDR2 SVGAGI. CDR3 coding DNA: TGTGCCAGCAGTCGGAACAGGGATAATGAAAAACTGTTTTTT. Protein product: CASSRNRDNEKLFF.

The V call is TRBV19, the J call TRBJ1-3; D is unresolved. The CDR3 is 15 amino acids. V lost 4 bases, J lost 0 bases, and 10 bases lay in between. Germline V gives CDR1 LNHDA, CDR2 SQIVND (reference sequence). CDR3 nucleotides: TGTGCCAGTAGTACGACATCCGGCTCTGGAAACACCATATATTTT. Amino acids: CASSTTSGSGNTIYF. Full variable domain (rest looked up from reference TRBV19 and TRBJ1-3): DGGITQSPKYLFRKEGQNVTLSCEQNLNHDAMYWYRQDPGQGLRLIYYSQIVNDFQKGDIAEGYSVSREKKESFPLTVTSAQKNPTAFYLCASSTTSGSGNTIYFGEGSWLTVV.

CDR3 nucleotides: TGTGCCAGCAGTTCCAATAAGCGGGCGAACACTGAAGCTTTCTTT. As protein: CASSSNKRANTEAFF. The chain joins TRBV28 to TRBJ1-1; D gene unclear. Trimming stripped 4 bases from V and 1 base from J, with 13 bases between. Germline CDR1 is MDHEN and CDR2 is SYDVKM. The CDR3 length is 15 residues.

The chain links TRBV5-1 to TRBJ2-1, with D perhaps TRBD2 (6 bases). Trimming shortened V by 5 bases and J by 4 bases, and 13 bases separated the two germline ends. CDR1 is SGHRS, CDR2 YFSETQ, per germline. The CDR3 totals 14 residues. The CDR3 DNA reads TGCGCCAGCAGGGGCGGGACTTCTTACAATGAGCAGTTCTTC. Translation gives CASRGGTSYNEQFF.